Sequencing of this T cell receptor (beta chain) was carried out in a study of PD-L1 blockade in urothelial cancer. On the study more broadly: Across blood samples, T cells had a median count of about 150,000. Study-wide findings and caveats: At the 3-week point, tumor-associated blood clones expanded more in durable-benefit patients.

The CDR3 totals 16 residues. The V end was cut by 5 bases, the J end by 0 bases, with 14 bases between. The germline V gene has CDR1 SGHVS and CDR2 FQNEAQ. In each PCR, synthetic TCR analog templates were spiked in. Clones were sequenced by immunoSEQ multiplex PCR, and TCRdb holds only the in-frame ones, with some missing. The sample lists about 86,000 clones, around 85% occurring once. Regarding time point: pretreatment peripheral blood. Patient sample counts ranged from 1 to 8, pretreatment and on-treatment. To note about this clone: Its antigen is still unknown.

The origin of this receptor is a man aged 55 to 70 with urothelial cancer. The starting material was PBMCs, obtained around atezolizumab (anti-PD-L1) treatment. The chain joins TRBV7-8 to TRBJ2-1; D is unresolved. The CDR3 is CASSLRHASSYNEQFF. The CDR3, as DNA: TGTGCCAGCAGCCTCAGGCACGCAAGCTCCTACAATGAGCAGTTCTTC.